This entry lists 10 T cell receptor beta chains sequenced from one sample in a study of CD8 T cells in Susac syndrome (dated by TCRdb to between 2019 and 2020). The receptor library was made with the immunoSEQ multiplex PCR assay. RNA was extracted using the RNeasy kit, and roughly 0.5 to 1 microgram was reverse transcribed with random hexamers. Using fastp at Q25 and MiXCR, TCRdb reprocessed the public reads and kept productive beta chains. Each entry is one CDR3 protein sequence, shown with its most common DNA and genes. For this sample the table gives more than 200,000 distinct CDR3 sequences, of which roughly 95% were detected only once. The leading ten clones occupy around 0.07% of the sample. Sequencing was performed on CD4+ T cells from PBMCs. The receptors here all came from a human donor with multiple sclerosis.

The chain is built from TRBV7-9 and TRBJ1-3, with no clear D. Per germline, CDR1 SEHNR and CDR2 FQNEAQ (reference sequence). The CDR3 runs 12 residues. The V end was cut by 1 base, the J end by 4 bases, with 2 bases between. The CDR3 loop is CASSLVGNTIYF. The CDR3 DNA sequence: TGTGCCAGCAGCTTAGTCGGAAACACCATATATTTT.

This chain connects TRBV3-1 to TRBJ2-1; TRBD2 is a possible D gene (7 bases). The germline V and J ends were trimmed by 0 bases and 3 bases, with 15 bases remaining between them. This CDR3 has 17 residues. The germline gives CDR1 LGHDT, CDR2 YNNKEL (reference sequence). CDR3 residues: CASSQDAAGAIYNEQFF. The CDR3 DNA reads TGTGCCAGCAGCCAAGATGCGGCGGGGGCTATCTACAATGAGCAGTTCTTC.

The chain joins TRBV11-1 to TRBJ2-5; 9 bases line up with TRBD2. The germline V gene has CDR1 SGHAT and CDR2 FQDESV (reference sequence). The J segment lost 5 bases and the V segment lost 6 bases, leaving 7 bases of the junction unmatched. The CDR3 runs to 14 residues. In DNA, the CDR3 is TGTGCCAGCAGTCGACTACTAGCGGGTGAGACCCAGTACTTC. This gives the protein CASSRLLAGETQYF.

V is TRBV18 and J is TRBJ1-2; TRBD1 aligns across 8 bases. CDR3 length: 15 residues. V dropped 4 bases and J dropped 3; count of bases not matched to a gene: 7. The germline gives CDR1 KGHSH, CDR2 LQKENI. The CDR3 DNA follows: TGTGCCAGCTCACTTGTGGCAGGGGGCGACTATGGCTACACCTTC. It is translated as CASSLVAGGDYGYTF.

The genes are TRBV27 and TRBJ1-6, with TRBD1 identical over 10 bases. The germline V gene encodes CDR1 MNHEY and CDR2 SMNVEV (reference sequence). V was clipped by 3 bases and J by 6 bases; unmatched bases: 14. The CDR3 totals 19 residues. CDR3 bases: TGTGCCAGCAGTTTCATCGACAGGGGGCTCTTAGTCGGTAATTCACCCCTCCACTTT. As protein: CASSFIDRGLLVGNSPLHF.

V gene TRBV3-1 combines with J gene TRBJ1-5; D is possibly TRBD1 (5 bases). CDR3 length: 17 residues. Trimming took off 1 base at V and 4 bases at J, with 17 bases between the two ends. Germline values: CDR1 LGHDT, CDR2 YNNKEL (reference sequence). CDR3 region: CASSQGPGTSKNQPQHF. The CDR3 DNA sequence: TGTGCCAGCAGCCAAGGCCCGGGGACCTCTAAAAATCAGCCCCAGCATTTT.

The chain links TRBV29-1 to TRBJ2-5; TRBD2 is a possible D gene (5 bases). The CDR3 consists of 13 residues. In germline, CDR1 is SQVTM, CDR2 ANQGSEA. V was cut by 1 base and J by 5 bases, with 11 bases left in between. In DNA, the CDR3 is TGCAGCGTTGAAGTCAAGGGCGGGGAGACCCAGTACTTC. Protein sequence: CSVEVKGGETQYF.

The V and J genes are TRBV4-2 and TRBJ2-6; TRBD2 agrees at 7 bases. Germline V lookup: CDR1 LGHNA, CDR2 YNFKEQ. CDR3 size: 16 residues. V gave up 2 bases and J gave up 1 base; unmatched junction bases: 2. The CDR3: CASSQRSGSGANVLTF. The DNA of the CDR3 is TGTGCCAGCAGCCAACGTAGCGGGTCTGGGGCCAACGTCCTGACTTTC.

The chain uses TRBV20-1 and TRBJ2-2; 9 positions agree with TRBD1. The CDR3 runs to 15 residues. Unmatched junction bases numbered 8, after V lost 3 bases and J lost 6 bases. Per germline, CDR1 DFQATT and CDR2 SNEGSKA (reference sequence). CDR3 loop: CSASNTGGAAGELFF. Written as DNA, the CDR3 is TGCAGTGCTAGTAACACAGGGGGCGCCGCCGGGGAGCTGTTTTTT.

The chain couples TRBV11-2 to TRBJ2-7, with a possible D match to TRBD1 (5 bases). Trimming pared 7 bases from V and 5 bases from J, leaving 15 bases between. The CDR3 is 13 residues long. The germline V gene encodes CDR1 SGHAT and CDR2 FQNNGV. The CDR3 reads CASTPIRVHEQYF. The CDR3 bases are TGTGCCAGCACCCCAATCAGGGTCCACGAGCAGTACTTC.